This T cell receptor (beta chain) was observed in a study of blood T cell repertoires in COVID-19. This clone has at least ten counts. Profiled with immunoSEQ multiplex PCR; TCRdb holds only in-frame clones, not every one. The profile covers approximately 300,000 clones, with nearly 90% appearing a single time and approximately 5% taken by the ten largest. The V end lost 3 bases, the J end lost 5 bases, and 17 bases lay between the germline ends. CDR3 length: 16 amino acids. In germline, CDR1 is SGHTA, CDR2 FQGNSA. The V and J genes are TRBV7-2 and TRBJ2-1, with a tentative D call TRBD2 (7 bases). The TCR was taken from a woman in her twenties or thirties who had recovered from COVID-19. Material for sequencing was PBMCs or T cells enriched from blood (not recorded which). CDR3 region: CASSFQGRGLDNEQFF. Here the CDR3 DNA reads TGTGCCAGCAGCTTCCAGGGGCGGGGGCTTGACAATGAGCAGTTCTTC.